The entry below gives a single T cell receptor beta chain sequence along with its context. The CDR3 sequence is 15 residues long. V lost 0 bases and J lost 4, with 10 bases in between. The germline CDR1 and CDR2 sequences are SGHRS and YFSETQ. These data are taken from a study of PD-L1 blockade in urothelial cancer. Overall study context: Most patients, about 85% of the roughly 30, were males with bladder-origin cancer. Reported median T cell count for blood samples was 140,000 to 150,000.

Time point defined: peripheral blood 6 weeks after treatment start. Measured with immunoSEQ multiplex PCR; TCRdb has only the in-frame clones, and not every one. The sample shows 50,000 to 55,000 clones, approximately 90% of them seen only once. The specimen comprised PBMCs, sampled around atezolizumab (anti-PD-L1) treatment. This TCR derives from a man in his 60s with urothelial cancer. The rearrangement links TRBV5-1 to TRBJ2-2, with a weak D call TRBD1 (6 bases). The CDR3 DNA follows: TGCGCCAGCAGCTTGGGAGGGACAAGCACCGGGGAGCTGTTTTTT. This encodes CASSLGGTSTGELFF.